The 21 T cell receptor beta chains below all came from one sample that was sequenced in a study of blood T cells in healthy people across ages. Alongside a J-beta primer mix, a sample-barcoded 5' primer served in a second PCR lasting about 6 to 11 cycles. TCRdb called the 5' RACE reads again in MiXCR, with one record for every CDR3 protein. The data hold hundreds of thousands of distinct CDR3 sequences, with under 55% observed a single time. The sequenced sample consisted of blood. The receptors here all came from a man aged 55 to 70 in good health.

This clonotype was counted only a few times. V gene TRBV20-1 combines with J gene TRBJ1-2; 7 bases agree with TRBD1. The germline V gene has CDR1 DFQATT and CDR2 SNEGSKA (reference sequence). This CDR3 spans 14 amino acids. The J segment lost 0 bases and the V segment lost 6 bases, leaving 7 bases of the junction unmatched. CDR3 nucleotides: TGCAGTGCCCGTGGACAGGCTGCTAACTATGGCTACACCTTC. This codes for CSARGQAANYGYTF.

The chain is built from TRBV6-1 and TRBJ2-4; 8 nucleotides align to TRBD2. The CDR3 has 15 residues. CDR1 MNHNS and CDR2 SASEGT come from the germline V gene. V trimming: 5 bases; J trimming: 2 bases; junction bases outside the gene matches: 5. CDR3: CASSLREGSKNIQYF. The CDR3, as DNA: TGTGCCAGCAGTCTCCGGGAGGGGTCCAAAAACATTCAGTACTTC.

This clonotype came up a few times. The chain couples TRBV3-1 to TRBJ2-1; unclear D gene. Trimming removed 2 bases from V and 10 bases from J, with 9 bases in between. The V gene's germline CDR1 is LGHDT and CDR2 YNNKEL (reference sequence). The CDR3 consists of 12 residues. The CDR3 region is CASSQLPHEQFF. CDR3 bases: TGTGCCAGCAGCCAATTGCCCCACGAGCAGTTCTTC.

The chain combines TRBV2 with TRBJ2-1, with 8 bases aligning to TRBD2. The CDR3 extends over 15 amino acids. V lost 4 bases, J lost 2 bases, and 4 bases stayed unmatched. The germline gives CDR1 SNHLY, CDR2 FYNNEI. Here the CDR3 DNA reads TGTGCCAGCAGTGCAGGGCGGGGGGCCTACAATGAGCAGTTCTTC. Its protein product is CASSAGRGAYNEQFF.

The chain links TRBV12-3 or TRBV12-4 to TRBJ2-5; no firm D call. Trimming left V 2 bases short and J 3 bases short, with 4 bases between. This CDR3 region has 12 residues. This CDR3 reads CASSLPKETQYF. The CDR3, as DNA: TGTGCCAGCAGTTTACCTAAAGAGACCCAGTACTTC.

This clonotype has just a few counts. This chain links TRBV5-6 with TRBJ2-3; perhaps TRBD1 as D (5 bases). Germline V gives CDR1 SGHDT, CDR2 YYEEEE. The CDR3 spans 15 residues. The germline V and J ends were trimmed by 3 bases and 0 bases, with 11 bases remaining between them. CDR3 DNA sequence: TGTGCCAGCAGCTCCGACAGTCCTAGCACAGATACGCAGTATTTT. This translates into CASSSDSPSTDTQYF.

Notes on this clonotype: One base away lies a much larger clone, so this may be a sequencing read error. The rearrangement joins TRBV25-1 to TRBJ2-1; weak D call: TRBD1 (5 bases). Trimming took off 4 bases at V and 0 bases at J, with 16 bases between the two ends. Per germline, CDR1 MGHDK and CDR2 SYGVNS. This CDR3 has 17 residues. CDR3 loop: CASSGLRTWGSYNEQFF. The CDR3, as DNA: TGTGCCAGCAGTGGTCTTCGGACATGGGGCTCCTACAATGAGCAGTTCTTC. Filled out from reference TRBV25-1 and TRBJ2-1, the complete variable domain reads EADIYQTPRYLVIGTGKKITLECSQTMGHDKMYWYQQDPGMELHLIHYSYGVNSTEKGDLSSESTVSRIRTEHFPLTLESARPSHTSQYLCASSGLRTWGSYNEQFFGPGTRLTVL.

This clonotype appeared a few times. The chain carries TRBV5-6 and TRBJ1-1; D remains unclear. The CDR3 spans 14 residues. Germline V CDR1 and CDR2: SGHDT, YYEEEE. Trimming stripped 2 bases from V and 1 base from J, with 9 bases between. The DNA of the CDR3 is TGTGCCAGCAGCTTTGGGGTCTCGAACACTGAAGCTTTCTTT. This sequence encodes CASSFGVSNTEAFF. The whole variable domain, remainder taken from reference TRBV5-6 and TRBJ1-1, is DAGVTQSPTHLIKTRGQQVTLRCSPKSGHDTVSWYQQALGQGPQFIFQYYEEEERQRGNFPDRFSGHQFPNYSSELNVNALLLGDSALYLCASSFGVSNTEAFFGQGTRLTVV.

V usage is TRBV20-1 and J usage is TRBJ1-5, with D unclear. The V end was cut by 0 bases, the J end by 4 bases, with 13 bases between. This CDR3 contains 15 residues. The germline V gene has CDR1 DFQATT and CDR2 SNEGSKA (reference sequence). CDR3 DNA sequence: TGCAGTGCTAGAGATCGGGGTACAGCTAATCAGCCCCAGCATTTT. Protein sequence: CSARDRGTANQPQHF.

V usage is TRBV9 and J usage is TRBJ2-6; D is possibly TRBD1 (6 bases). The V gene lost 2 bases and the J gene lost 0 bases, with 12 bases spanning the gap. The germline V gene has CDR1 SGDLS and CDR2 YYNGEE. This CDR3 spans 17 amino acids. In DNA, the CDR3 is TGTGCCAGCAGCGTTAACAGGGTTGTCTCTGGGGCCAACGTCCTGACTTTC. Translating it yields CASSVNRVVSGANVLTF.

The chain carries TRBV4-2 and TRBJ2-3; 12 bases map to TRBD2. CDR3 length: 16 amino acids. Germline CDR1 LGHNA, CDR2 YNFKEQ. The ends lost 2 bases at V and 4 bases at J; junction bases unmatched: 4. CDR3 DNA sequence: TGTGCCAGCAGCCAACAACTAGCGGGGGGCGCAGATACGCAGTATTTT. This gives the protein CASSQQLAGGADTQYF.

The CDR3 region has the DNA TGTGCCAGCAGCTTATGGTCTAACAGTCCAAACTCTGGAAACACCATATATTTT. It yields the protein CASSLWSNSPNSGNTIYF. The chain recombines TRBV11-2 with TRBJ1-3; unclear D gene. V dropped 2 bases and J dropped 0 bases, with 17 bases sitting between them. Germline CDR1 reads SGHAT; CDR2 reads FQNNGV. The CDR3 length is 18 residues.

This chain uses TRBV6-1 with TRBJ1-1; 9 nucleotides match TRBD1. Germline-derived CDR1 and CDR2 are MNHNS and SASEGT. The CDR3 length is 17 residues. V gave up 6 bases and J gave up 0 bases; unmatched junction bases: 11. The CDR3 DNA follows: TGTGCCAGCAGCGACGGACAGGGGATTTACTTGAACACTGAAGCTTTCTTT. Translated: CASSDGQGIYLNTEAFF.

This chain uses TRBV12-3 or TRBV12-4 with TRBJ1-1, with D tentatively TRBD1 (5 bases). This CDR3 comprises 13 residues. The ends were cut back, 6 bases at V and 4 bases at J, with 12 bases in the middle. The CDR3 region has the DNA TGTGCCAGCAGCAAAGACAGTGGCACTGAAGCTTTCTTT. This gives the protein CASSKDSGTEAFF.

The J gene is TRBJ2-3, the V gene TRBV20-1; maybe TRBD2 (5 bases). Germline V gives CDR1 DFQATT, CDR2 SNEGSKA (reference sequence). This CDR3 contains 18 residues. V lost 8 bases and J lost 5, with 32 bases in between. As DNA, the CDR3 is TGCAGTAATACCGATCTCCCCGGGAATCCATTTGCGGGAGATACGCAGTATTTT. Its translation is CSNTDLPGNPFAGDTQYF.

J is TRBJ2-4 and V is TRBV20-1; TRBD1 aligns across 7 bases. CDR3 length equals 13 residues. V lost 3 bases to trimming and J lost 13 bases; unmatched junction nucleotides: 12. Germline V lookup: CDR1 DFQATT, CDR2 SNEGSKA (reference sequence). For the CDR3, the DNA is TGCAGTGCTAGTCCAGGGGGTGGAAATGAGCAGTACTTC. As protein: CSASPGGGNEQYF.

This sequence joins TRBV20-1 and TRBJ1-5; the D is unclear. This CDR3 region has 12 residues. V gave up 4 bases and J gave up 6 bases, with 10 bases separating them. Germline lookup yields CDR1 DFQATT and CDR2 SNEGSKA (reference sequence). The DNA for the CDR3 is TGCAGTGCTACCTCTTGGGGTCAGCCCCAGCATTTT. It codes for CSATSWGQPQHF.

The V gene is TRBV25-1, the J gene TRBJ2-5, with 8 bases matching TRBD1. CDR1 is MGHDK, CDR2 SYGVNS, per germline. V shed 0 bases and J 3 bases; nucleotides not matched to a gene: 3. CDR3 length equals 15 residues. The chain's CDR3 is CASSEYVTGEETQYF. The CDR3 DNA is TGTGCCAGCAGTGAATACGTGACAGGGGAAGAGACCCAGTACTTC.

There are a few counts of this clonotype. The chain joins TRBV2 to TRBJ1-2; D not certain. Germline V lookup: CDR1 SNHLY, CDR2 FYNNEI. With 4 bases removed from V and 6 bases from J, the gap between germline ends came to 12 bases. This CDR3 contains 13 residues. CDR3 protein: CASSGAGPNGYTF. In nucleotides, the CDR3 is TGTGCCAGCAGTGGGGCAGGTCCAAATGGCTACACCTTC.

The gene calls are TRBV25-1 and TRBJ2-1; possibly TRBD1 or TRBD2 for D (6 bases each). This CDR3 comprises 15 residues. Between the trimmed V and J ends, which lost 2 bases and 8 bases, there was a span of 16 bases. The germline CDR1 and CDR2 sequences are MGHDK and SYGVNS. The CDR3 here is CASSEGGGQGDEQFF. The CDR3 DNA reads as TGTGCCAGCAGTGAAGGAGGGGGACAAGGCGATGAGCAGTTCTTC.

In regard to this clonotype: An end of the junction differs from the germline gene, which may be a read error. The genes are TRBV7-2 and TRBJ2-3, with TRBD1 identical over 9 bases. The CDR3 runs to 15 residues. Looked up from germline, CDR1 is SGHTA and CDR2 is FQGNSA. CDR3 residues: CVSSSGTGSTDTQYF. DNA for the CDR3: TGTGTCAGCAGTTCCGGGACAGGGAGCACAGATACGCAGTATTTT.